This T cell receptor beta chain was sequenced in a study of CD8 T cells in Susac syndrome. With random hexamers, about 0.5 to 1 ug RNA was reverse transcribed. A multiplex approach, immunoSEQ multiplex PCR, amplified TCR beta CDR3 across 54 Vbeta and 13 Jbeta. TCRdb called the immunoSEQ multiplex PCR reads again in MiXCR, with one record for every CDR3 protein. The sample comprises about 300,000 distinct CDR3 sequences, 89% of which are singletons, and about 0.17% rests with the top ten. The study used treatment-naive patients who had stable or active relapsing-remitting disease as multiple sclerosis controls. TEMRA cells were enriched by FACS, and CD4+ and CD8+ T cells were negatively isolated. CDR3 length: 16 amino acids. Trimming left V 3 bases short and J 4 bases short, with 18 bases between. Germline V CDR1 and CDR2: LGHDT, YNNKEL (reference sequence).

The receptor was derived from a human donor with multiple sclerosis. Source material: CD8+ T cells from PBMCs. The rearrangement joins TRBV3-1 to TRBJ1-1, with D perhaps matching TRBD1 (5 bases). The CDR3 DNA sequence: TGTGCCAGCAGCCATTGGGGACGAGGGAGTGGCACTGAAGCTTTCTTT. It codes for CASSHWGRGSGTEAFF.